This T cell receptor beta chain was captured in a study of blood T cell repertoires in COVID-19. About the study: Whether acute or convalescent, the COVID-19 samples came from the United States, Italy and Spain. In each case, the material was cDNA or gDNA derived from T cells, B-cell-depleted T cells, or PBMCs.

TCRdb's copy holds only in-frame clones and misses some; the assay was immunoSEQ multiplex PCR. The table shows about 200,000 clones, with roughly nine tenths occurring only once. Individuals drawn from around 25 US areas were about 18 to 95 years old. Sequencing used PBMCs or T cells enriched from blood (not recorded which). This receptor was obtained from a woman under 40 with acute COVID-19.

CDR3 in DNA: TGTGCCACCCACAGGGGGCGGAACACTGAAGCTTTCTTT. Translation: CATHRGRNTEAFF. This chain joins TRBV28 and TRBJ1-1; the match to TRBD1 covers 9 bases. The CDR3 is 13 amino acids. The J segment lost 1 base and the V segment lost 10 bases, leaving 4 bases of the junction unmatched. In germline, CDR1 is MDHEN, CDR2 SYDVKM.